This TCR beta chain is drawn from a study of radiation and T cells in renal cell carcinoma (dated by TCRdb to between 2020 and 2021). With regard to the full study: Samples came from a clinical trial, in which primary renal cell carcinomas received 15 Gy stereotactic body radiation therapy followed by nephrectomy 4 weeks later. TCR beta sequencing covered around 50 samples in total, comprising approximately 25 tumors and approximately 27 peripheral blood samples. Across all 50 or so samples, 4,016,671 unique CDR3 nucleotide sequences, encoding 2,658,974 unique CDR3 amino acid sequences, were identified. Here is what the overall study found, with its caveats: Effects of radiation dose or scheduling on the TCR repertoire could not be addressed with the single-armed trial design. No pretreatment tumor biopsies were available, so the baseline intratumoral presence of clonotypes could not be determined. An increase in top tumor clonotypes in blood was observed from baseline to 2 weeks post-radiation, followed by contraction by 4 weeks, which was taken to suggest transient expansion of tumor-resident clones. Changes in the blood repertoire were not tracked past 4 weeks after treatment.

Of note for this clone: Its antigen specificity is not known. One base away there is no much larger clone; base qualities are not given.

The immunoSEQ kit was used, according to the manufacturer's recommendations, to generate TCR beta libraries from genomic DNA. To prepare libraries, a first multiplex PCR with proprietary primers was run, followed by a second PCR that added unique barcodes, and a bead cleanup was done after each round. A positive control reaction and a negative control reaction, both provided in the kit, were run with every batch of samples. The final libraries were assessed on an Agilent 4200 TapeStation D1000 ScreenTape, pooled by volume, and quantified by qPCR. Sequencing ran on an Illumina NextSeq500 with a MidOutput 150-cycle cartridge, using 156 Read1 and 15 Index1 cycles with kit custom primers. The pooled library was loaded at approximately 0.97 pM with roughly 19% PhiX control spiked in. The authors processed their data as follows. The vendor-processed data were analyzed in R, and a clonotype was defined as all T cells that share the same CDR3 nucleotide sequence. In the clone abundance analyses, frequencies were normalized to the 10,000 most abundant clones in each sample. Public T cell clones, which averaged fewer than five per sample, were excluded before analysis. Tumor-enriched and baseline blood-enriched clonotypes were defined by at least a 32-fold difference in abundance between compartments. A beta-binomial differential abundance model was applied to find clonotypes that expanded or contracted between blood time points. The Baroni-Urbani and Buser coefficient was used to measure tumor-blood repertoire similarity, and groups were compared with two-tailed Wilcoxon tests in R. Entries here come from immuneACCESS through TCRdb and include only in-frame sequences with V and J called. Some clones fail to appear in such tables; in the studies checked, an unresolved V gene covers under half of the shortfall, and the cause of the remainder is unknown. V and J calls and clone size follow that table, whereas D and trimming were derived from the DNA. A total of 100,000 to 150,000 clones appear in this sample, approximately 78% of them only once. In total, the top ten clones hold about 2.9% of the sample.

For CDR1 and CDR2, the germline V gene lists SGHRS and YFSETQ. Trimming at the junction amounts to 0 bases on V and 5 bases on J, and the germline ends lie 8 bases apart. Inclusive of the bounding cysteine and phenylalanine, the CDR3 is 13 residues long. Left in the record is the CDR3 DNA by itself, 39 bases read in frame from the first base. In the paper's terms, the time point label means: baseline pretreatment blood. In light of the paper, this sample's treatment or condition label describes: 15 Gy SBRT to primary tumor, nephrectomy 4 weeks later. To follow tumor-enriched clonotypes, serial peripheral blood was collected from radiation-treated patients at baseline and at 2 weeks and 4 weeks after SBRT. All patients had renal cell carcinoma with clear cell pathology. Genomic DNA for TCR sequencing was prepared using the QIAamp DNA Blood Mini Kit (Qiagen). Samples were included in the analyses only if all quality control checks were passed.

This receptor was identified in a woman between 55 and 75 years old with renal cell carcinoma. The specimen comprised blood, sampled from a patient whose treatment included radiotherapy and nephrectomy. The sequence is built from TRBV5-1 and TRBJ1-1, with no D gene named confidently. The DNA is as follows: TGCGCCAGCAGCTTGGAATCCCTTACTGAAGCTTTCTTT. Its coded protein is CASSLESLTEAFF.